The 2 T cell receptor beta chains in this list originate from one sample, sequenced in a study of patients and donors after allogeneic stem cell transplantation. TCRdb re-derived calls from the RT-PCR reads in MiXCR, one entry per CDR3 protein. This sample has roughly 940,000 distinct CDR3 sequences, with about 20% found just once. The specimen sequenced was blood, either unsorted or a sorted T cell fraction (not recorded which). These receptors were taken from a human donor who was either an allogeneic HSCT recipient or a stem cell or donor lymphocyte infusion donor (not recorded which). It is not recorded whose cells these are; they may come from a transplant donor.

This clonotype was recorded a few times. The rearrangement links TRBV5-6 to TRBJ1-4; no clear D gene. CDR1 SGHDT and CDR2 YYEEEE come from the germline V gene. V gave up 2 bases and J gave up 7 bases, with 9 bases separating them. The CDR3 length is 13 residues. The CDR3 loop reads CASSFSGFEKLFF. DNA for the CDR3: TGTGCCAGCAGCTTTTCGGGTTTTGAAAAACTGTTTTTT.

The chain combines TRBV20-1 with TRBJ2-3, with D unclear. This CDR3 has 14 amino acids. Looked up from germline, CDR1 is DFQATT and CDR2 is SNEGSKA (reference sequence). V was shortened by 6 bases and J by 2 bases, with 15 bases between the two germline ends. Here the CDR3 reads CSAIPPRTTDTQYF. CDR3 coding DNA: TGCAGTGCCATACCCCCCCGGACCACAGATACGCAGTATTTT.